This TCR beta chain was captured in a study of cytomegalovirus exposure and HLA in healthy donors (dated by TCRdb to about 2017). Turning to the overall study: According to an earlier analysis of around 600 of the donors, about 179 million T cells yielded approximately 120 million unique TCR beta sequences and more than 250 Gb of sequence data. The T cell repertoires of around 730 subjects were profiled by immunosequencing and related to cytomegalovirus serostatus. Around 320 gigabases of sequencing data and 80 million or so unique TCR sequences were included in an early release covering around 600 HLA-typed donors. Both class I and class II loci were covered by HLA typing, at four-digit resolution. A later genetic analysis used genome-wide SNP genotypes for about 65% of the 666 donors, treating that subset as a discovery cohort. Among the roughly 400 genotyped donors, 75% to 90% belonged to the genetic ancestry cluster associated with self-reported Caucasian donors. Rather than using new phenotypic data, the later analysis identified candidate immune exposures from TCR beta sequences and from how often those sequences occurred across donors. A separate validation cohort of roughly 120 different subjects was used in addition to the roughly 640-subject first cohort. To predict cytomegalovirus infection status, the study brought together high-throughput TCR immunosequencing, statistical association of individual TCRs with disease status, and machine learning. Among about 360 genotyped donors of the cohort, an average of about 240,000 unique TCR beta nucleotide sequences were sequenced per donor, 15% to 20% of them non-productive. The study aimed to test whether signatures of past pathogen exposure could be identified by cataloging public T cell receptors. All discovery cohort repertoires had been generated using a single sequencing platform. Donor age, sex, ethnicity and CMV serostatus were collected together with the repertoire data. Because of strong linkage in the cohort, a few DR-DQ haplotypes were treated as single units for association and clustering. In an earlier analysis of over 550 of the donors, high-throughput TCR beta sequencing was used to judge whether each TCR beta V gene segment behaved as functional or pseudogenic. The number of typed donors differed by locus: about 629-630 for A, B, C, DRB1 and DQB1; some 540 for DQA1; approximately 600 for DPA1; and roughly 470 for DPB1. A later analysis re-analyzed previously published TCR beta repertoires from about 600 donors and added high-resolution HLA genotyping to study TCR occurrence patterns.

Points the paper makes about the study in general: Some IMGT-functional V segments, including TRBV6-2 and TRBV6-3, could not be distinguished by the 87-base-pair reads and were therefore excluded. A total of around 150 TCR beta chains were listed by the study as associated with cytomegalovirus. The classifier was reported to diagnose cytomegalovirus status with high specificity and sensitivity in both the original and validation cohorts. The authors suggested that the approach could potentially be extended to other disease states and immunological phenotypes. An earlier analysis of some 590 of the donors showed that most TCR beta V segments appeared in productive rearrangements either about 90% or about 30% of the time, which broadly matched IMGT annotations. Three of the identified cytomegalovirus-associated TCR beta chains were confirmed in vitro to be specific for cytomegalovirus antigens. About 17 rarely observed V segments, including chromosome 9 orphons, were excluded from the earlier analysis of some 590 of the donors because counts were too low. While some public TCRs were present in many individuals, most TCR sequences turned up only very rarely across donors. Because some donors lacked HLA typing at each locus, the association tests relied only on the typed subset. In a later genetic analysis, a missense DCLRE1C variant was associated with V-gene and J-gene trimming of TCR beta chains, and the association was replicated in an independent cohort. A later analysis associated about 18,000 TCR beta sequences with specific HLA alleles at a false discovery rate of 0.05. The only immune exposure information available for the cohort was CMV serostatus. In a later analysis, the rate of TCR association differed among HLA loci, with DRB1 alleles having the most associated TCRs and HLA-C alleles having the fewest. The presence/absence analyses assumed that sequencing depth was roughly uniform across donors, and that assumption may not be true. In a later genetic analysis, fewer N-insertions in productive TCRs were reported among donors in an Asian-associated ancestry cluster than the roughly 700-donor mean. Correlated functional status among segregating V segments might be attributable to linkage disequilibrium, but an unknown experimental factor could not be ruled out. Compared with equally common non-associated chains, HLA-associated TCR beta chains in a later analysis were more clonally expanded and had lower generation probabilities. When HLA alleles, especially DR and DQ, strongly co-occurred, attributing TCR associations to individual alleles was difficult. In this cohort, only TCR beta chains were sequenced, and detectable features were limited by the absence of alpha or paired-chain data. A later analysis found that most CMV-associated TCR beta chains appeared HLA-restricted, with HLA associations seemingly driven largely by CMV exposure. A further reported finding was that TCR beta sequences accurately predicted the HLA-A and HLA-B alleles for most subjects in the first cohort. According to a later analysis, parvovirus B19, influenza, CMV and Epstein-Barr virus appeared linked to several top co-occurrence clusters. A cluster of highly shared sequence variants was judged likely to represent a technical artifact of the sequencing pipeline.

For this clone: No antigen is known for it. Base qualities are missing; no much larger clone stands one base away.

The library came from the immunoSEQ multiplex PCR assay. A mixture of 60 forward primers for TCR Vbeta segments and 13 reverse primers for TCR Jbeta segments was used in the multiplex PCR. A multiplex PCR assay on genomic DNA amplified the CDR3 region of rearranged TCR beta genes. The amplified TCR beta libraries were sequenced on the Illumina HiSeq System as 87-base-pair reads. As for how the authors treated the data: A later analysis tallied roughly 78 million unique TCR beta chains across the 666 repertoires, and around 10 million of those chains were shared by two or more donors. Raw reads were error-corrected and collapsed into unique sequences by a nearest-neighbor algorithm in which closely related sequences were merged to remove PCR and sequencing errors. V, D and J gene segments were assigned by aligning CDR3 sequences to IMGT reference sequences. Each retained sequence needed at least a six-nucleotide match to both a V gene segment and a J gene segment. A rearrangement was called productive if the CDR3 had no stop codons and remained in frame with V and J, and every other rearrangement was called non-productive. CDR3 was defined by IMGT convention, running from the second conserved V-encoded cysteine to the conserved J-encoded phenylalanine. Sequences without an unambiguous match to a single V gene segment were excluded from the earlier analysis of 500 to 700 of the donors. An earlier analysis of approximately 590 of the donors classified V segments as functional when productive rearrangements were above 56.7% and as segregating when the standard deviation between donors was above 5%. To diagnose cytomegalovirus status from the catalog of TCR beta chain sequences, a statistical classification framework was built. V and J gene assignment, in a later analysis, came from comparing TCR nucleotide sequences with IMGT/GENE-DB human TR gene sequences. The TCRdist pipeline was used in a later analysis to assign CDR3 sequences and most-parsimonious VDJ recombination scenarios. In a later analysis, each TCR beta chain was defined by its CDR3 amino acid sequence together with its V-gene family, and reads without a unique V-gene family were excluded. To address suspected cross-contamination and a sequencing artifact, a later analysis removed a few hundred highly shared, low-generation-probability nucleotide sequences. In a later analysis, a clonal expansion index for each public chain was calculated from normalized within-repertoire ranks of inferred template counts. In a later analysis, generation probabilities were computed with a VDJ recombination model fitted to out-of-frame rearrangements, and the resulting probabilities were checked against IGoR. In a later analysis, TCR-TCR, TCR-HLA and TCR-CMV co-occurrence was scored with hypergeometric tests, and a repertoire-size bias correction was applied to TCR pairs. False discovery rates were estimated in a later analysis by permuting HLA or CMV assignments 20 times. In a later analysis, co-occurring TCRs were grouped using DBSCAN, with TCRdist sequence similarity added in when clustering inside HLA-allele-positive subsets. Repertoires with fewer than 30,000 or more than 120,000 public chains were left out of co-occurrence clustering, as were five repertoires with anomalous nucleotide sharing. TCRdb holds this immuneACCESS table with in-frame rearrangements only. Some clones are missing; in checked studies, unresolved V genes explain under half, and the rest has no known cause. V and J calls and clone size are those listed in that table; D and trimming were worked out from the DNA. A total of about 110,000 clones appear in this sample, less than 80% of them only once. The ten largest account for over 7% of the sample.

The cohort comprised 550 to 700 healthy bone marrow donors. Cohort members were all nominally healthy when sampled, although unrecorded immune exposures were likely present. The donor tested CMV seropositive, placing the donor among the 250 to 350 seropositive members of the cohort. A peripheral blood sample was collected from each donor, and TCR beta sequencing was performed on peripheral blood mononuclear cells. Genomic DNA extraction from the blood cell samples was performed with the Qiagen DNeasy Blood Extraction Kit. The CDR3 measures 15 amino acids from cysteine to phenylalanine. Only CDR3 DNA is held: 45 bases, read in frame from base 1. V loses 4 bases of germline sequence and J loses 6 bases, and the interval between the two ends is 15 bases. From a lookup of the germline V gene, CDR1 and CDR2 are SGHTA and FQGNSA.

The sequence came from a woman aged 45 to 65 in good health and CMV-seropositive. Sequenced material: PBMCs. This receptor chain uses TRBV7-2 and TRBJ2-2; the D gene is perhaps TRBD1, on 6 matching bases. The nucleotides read TGTGCCAGCAGCTCGAGATTAGAGGGGGCCGGGGAGCTGTTTTTT. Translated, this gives CASSSRLEGAGELFF.